The clone carrying this T cell receptor beta chain was counted ten times or more. As yet, its antigen is unknown. TCRdb independently ran MiXCR on the reads; one entry per CDR3 protein. The repertoire holds approximately 730,000 distinct CDR3 sequences, with about 27% as singletons. This record belongs to a study of T cell repertoires in cytomegalovirus infection. Study background: Public TCR beta signatures marked donors with CMV infection and the matching HLA. Study conclusions and caveats: Clonotype analysis showed dominance of the ex vivo response by HLA-C-restricted CMV-specific TCR beta clonotypes.

The sample in question was cultured CD8+ T cells from PBMCs, obtained from culture after CMV antigen stimulation. The clonotype was recovered from a human donor in good health (CMV status not recorded). Some clones in this sample may be carry-over from other donors' samples.

CDR3 sequence reads: CATSSLWGEFYGYTF. CDR3 DNA: TGTGCCACCAGCAGCCTCTGGGGCGAGTTCTATGGCTACACCTTC. The chain recombines TRBV15 with TRBJ1-2; the D gene is possibly TRBD1 (5 bases). The CDR3 is made up of 15 amino acids. From germline, CDR1 is LNHNV and CDR2 YYDKDF (reference sequence). Trimming left V 3 bases short and J 4 bases short, with 15 bases between.